Each of the 7 T cell receptor beta chains below was sequenced from the same sample in a study of cytomegalovirus exposure and HLA in healthy donors. The study ran its PCR with 60 Vbeta and 13 Jbeta primers. Using immunoSEQ multiplex PCR, the repertoire was profiled, and TCRdb retains in-frame clones only, with some absent. The sample contains around 140,000 clones, 75% to 90% of which appear only once. Sequencing was performed on PBMCs. The receptors stem from a woman aged 45-65 years in good health and CMV-seropositive.

V gene TRBV7-3 combines with J gene TRBJ2-1; 7 bases agree with TRBD2. Trimming took 5 bases from V and 4 from J; bases not matched to a gene: 5. The CDR3 is 14 residues long. CDR1 and CDR2 (germline): SGHTA, FQGTGA. The CDR3 DNA reads TGTGCCAGCAGCAGAGGGACTATTTACAATGAGCAGTTCTTC. It encodes CASSRGTIYNEQFF.

In its sample, this clone was seen once. The chain carries TRBV15 and TRBJ2-1; TRBD2 aligns across 7 bases. The germline CDR1 and CDR2 sequences are LNHNV and YYDKDF (reference sequence). Trimming at V came to 0 bases and at J to 15 bases, leaving 5 bases not matched to a gene. CDR3 length: 12 residues. The CDR3 nucleotides are TGTGCCACCAGCAGAGATTGGGACTATCCGTTCTTC. Translating it yields CATSRDWDYPFF.

With regard to this clone: Its ends do not fully match the called genes, so a read error is possible. Here the CDR3 reads CASSLAPGQGASGANGLTF. The DNA for the CDR3 is TGTGCCAGCAGCTTGGCGCCGGGACAGGGGGCGTCTGGGGCCAACGGCCTGACTTTC. The rearrangement links TRBV5-4 to TRBJ2-6, with 12 positions matching TRBD1. There are 19 residues in the CDR3. Germline loops: CDR1 SGHNT, CDR2 YYREEE (reference sequence).

This clone was seen a few times. This sample includes further DNA sequences coding for the same CDR3. This chain uses TRBV27 with TRBJ2-7, with 9 bases matching TRBD1. Trimming removed 2 bases from V and 6 bases from J; junction bases left unmatched: 5. The germline CDR1 and CDR2 sequences are MNHEY and SMNVEV (reference sequence). This CDR3 spans 14 amino acids. In nucleotides, the CDR3 is TGTGCCAGCAGTTTAGGAGACAGGGGGAGCGAGCAGTACTTC. This gives the protein CASSLGDRGSEQYF.

The rearrangement joins TRBV7-9 to TRBJ2-7; tentatively, D is TRBD2 (7 bases). The CDR3 has 18 residues. V was cut by 4 bases and J by 5 bases, with 27 bases left in between. Per the germline V gene, CDR1 is SEHNR and CDR2 is FQNEAQ (reference sequence). Here the CDR3 reads CASSSLRGGDSRKDEQYF. The CDR3, as DNA: TGTGCCAGCAGCTCCTTAAGGGGGGGGGACTCCAGAAAAGACGAGCAGTACTTC. Full variable domain (rest looked up from reference TRBV7-9 and TRBJ2-7): DTGVSQNPRHKITKRGQNVTFRCDPISEHNRLYWYRQTLGQGPEFLTYFQNEAQLEKSRLLSDRFSAERPKGSFSTLEIQRTEQGDSAMYLCASSSLRGGDSRKDEQYFGPGTRLTVT.

The chain recombines TRBV9 with TRBJ1-3; 9 nucleotides line up with TRBD1. There are 17 residues in the CDR3. Germline V CDR1 and CDR2: SGDLS, YYNGEE. Germline trimming cut 2 bases from V and 0 bases from J; bases unmatched to any gene: 6. The CDR3 DNA is TGTGCCAGCAGCGTCAGACAGGGGGTGAGCTCTGGAAACACCATATATTTT. Its translation is CASSVRQGVSSGNTIYF.

V usage is TRBV7-9 and J usage is TRBJ2-7, with TRBD2 as a possible D gene (6 bases). Trimming left V 5 bases short and J 5 bases short, with 16 bases between. Per the germline V gene, CDR1 is SEHNR and CDR2 is FQNEAQ (reference sequence). The CDR3 spans 14 residues. The CDR3 here is CASSKPVLADEQYF. CDR3 in DNA: TGTGCCAGCAGCAAGCCAGTGTTAGCGGACGAGCAGTACTTC.